This T cell receptor (beta chain) appears in the sequencing data of a study of T cell clonotyping in hematopoietic cell transplantation. Only in-frame clones appear in the TCRdb table, and some are missing; sequencing was by immunoSEQ multiplex PCR. Among under 45,000 clones, 80% to 90% were seen once, and the ten largest hold under 2.5%. The study, taken as a whole, reports: Graft donor and pretransplant recipient Inverse Simpson Index values predicted broader posttransplant TCR diversity. CD4 and CD8 repertoire contributions could not be separated without sorting. After transplant, recipient diversity fell while pathologically expanded clonotypes grew through day 180. At the given depth, recipient repertoires were over 95% de novo clonotypes.

Remarks on this clone: Antigen unknown.

CDR3 length: 13 amino acids. The germline V gene has CDR1 MNHEY and CDR2 SMNVEV (reference sequence). The ends were cut back, 0 bases at V and 7 bases at J, with 7 bases in the middle. The gene calls are TRBV27 and TRBJ1-3; D gene unclear. Sequencing input: peripheral blood mononuclear cells. This TCR came from a woman aged 40 to 50 in good health. Some clones in this sample may be carry-over from other donors' samples. The CDR3 bases are TGTGCCAGCAGTTTATCGCGAGGGAACACCATATATTTT. This sequence encodes CASSLSRGNTIYF.